This is a list of T cell receptor beta chains from one sample in a study of control samples from healthy donors and cancer patients. Using immunoSEQ multiplex PCR, the repertoire was profiled, and TCRdb retains in-frame clones only, with some absent. Here the sample spans roughly 88,000 clones, about nine tenths being singletons. Material for sequencing was blood. Receptors were obtained from a woman aged 25 to 45 in good health. The CDR3 runs from the conserved cysteine through the conserved F or W. A D gene is named only where the DNA matches it firmly. Expanded clones get a size class; other rows say once, few or many, or leave the size out.

d_gene,abundance,v_gene,j_gene,CDR3aa,CDR3nt
NA,NA,TRBV10-3,TRBJ1-6,CAISEKPPGSGSPLHF,TGTGCCATCAGTGAGAAACCGCCCGGTAGCGGTTCACCCCTCCACTTT
NA,NA,TRBV7-9,TRBJ1-6,CASSSQRQGRMFPLHF,TGTGCCAGCAGCTCTCAACGACAAGGACGGATGTTTCCCCTCCACTTT
NA,NA,TRBV5-4,TRBJ1-2,CATHPRDGNYGYTF,TGTGCCACCCACCCGAGGGACGGGAACTATGGCTACACCTTC
TRBD1,NA,TRBV5-1,TRBJ1-1,CASSPGTGGREAFF,TGCGCCAGCAGCCCTGGGACAGGGGGCAGAGAAGCTTTCTTT
NA,NA,TRBV6-1,TRBJ2-1,CASSVAYEQFF,TGTGCCAGCAGTGTAGCGTATGAGCAGTTCTTC
TRBD1,few,TRBV6-5,TRBJ1-3,CASSQQGFAGNTIYF,TGTGCCAGCAGTCAACAGGGGTTTGCTGGAAACACCATATATTTT
NA,NA,TRBV12-3/TRBV12-4,TRBJ1-2,CASSLGQNYGYTF,TGTGCCAGCAGCCTCGGACAAAACTATGGCTACACCTTC
NA,NA,TRBV7-9,TRBJ1-5,CASSLAIGGNQPQHF,TGTGCCAGCAGCTTAGCGATCGGAGGCAATCAGCCCCAGCATTTT
NA,NA,TRBV2,TRBJ2-2,CASSGRINTGELFF,TGTGCCAGCAGTGGTCGGATAAACACCGGGGAGCTGTTTTTT
TRBD1,NA,TRBV9,TRBJ1-2,CASSATGTGTSYGYTF,TGTGCCAGCAGCGCAACCGGGACAGGGACTTCATATGGCTACACCTTC
TRBD1,NA,TRBV30,TRBJ1-2,CARRIQGALGYTF,TGTGCCCGAAGAATCCAGGGGGCGCTTGGCTACACCTTC
TRBD2,NA,TRBV19,TRBJ2-1,CASKRTGGLNNEQFF,TGTGCCAGTAAGAGGACGGGAGGACTGAACAATGAGCAGTTCTTC
NA,once,TRBV11-2,TRBJ1-5,CASSLNQNQPQHF,TGTGCCAGCAGCTTAAATCAGAATCAGCCCCAGCATTTT
NA,NA,TRBV7-6,TRBJ2-5,CASSLGASVGETQYF,TGTGCCAGCAGCTTGGGCGCATCGGTGGGGGAGACCCAGTACTTC
NA,NA,TRBV6-5,TRBJ1-1,CASKNRGRNTEAFF,TGTGCCAGCAAAAATAGGGGAAGAAACACTGAAGCTTTCTTT
NA,NA,TRBV19,TRBJ1-1,CASSIRRNTEAFF,TGTGCCAGTAGTATTCGGAGAAACACTGAAGCTTTCTTT
TRBD1,NA,TRBV30,TRBJ2-2,CAWRGQGVGGELFF,TGTGCCTGGAGGGGACAGGGGGTTGGCGGGGAGCTGTTTTTT
NA,NA,TRBV18,TRBJ2-2,CASRRDTGELFF,TGTGCCAGCCGGAGGGACACCGGGGAGCTGTTTTTT
TRBD1,NA,TRBV7-9,TRBJ1-2,CASSLTGDGYTF,TGTGCCAGCAGCTTAACAGGGGACGGCTACACCTTC
NA,once,TRBV10-3,TRBJ1-6,CAISDSGTQNSPLHF,TGTGCCATCAGTGATTCCGGGACACAAAATTCACCCCTCCACTTT
NA,NA,TRBV18,TRBJ1-5,CASSTSGGGQPQHF,TGTGCCAGCTCCACTTCCGGGGGGGGTCAGCCCCAGCATTTT
NA,NA,TRBV12-3/TRBV12-4,TRBJ2-3,CASRAQGTDTQYF,TGTGCCAGCAGAGCGCAGGGGACAGATACGCAGTATTTT
TRBD2,NA,TRBV5-4,TRBJ2-3,CASSRGSQGDTQYF,TGTGCCAGCAGCCGCGGGAGCCAAGGAGATACGCAGTATTTT
NA,NA,TRBV11-2,TRBJ2-1,CASSFQYNEQFF,TGTGCCAGCAGCTTCCAATACAATGAGCAGTTCTTC
TRBD1,once,TRBV9,TRBJ1-5,CASSVEGQGGQPQHF,TGTGCCAGCAGCGTAGAGGGACAGGGGGGTCAGCCCCAGCATTTT
NA,NA,TRBV19,TRBJ1-5,CASSPTGGNQPQHF,TGTGCCAGTAGTCCGACCGGGGGCAATCAGCCCCAGCATTTT
NA,NA,TRBV5-1,TRBJ2-3,CASSLLATNTDTQYF,TGCGCCAGCAGCCTCTTGGCCACTAACACAGATACGCAGTATTTT